The 20 T cell receptor beta chains given below trace back to one sample, sequenced in a study of shared clonotypes between healthy human individuals. Here immunoSEQ multiplex PCR was the method, and the copy in TCRdb shows in-frame clones only, minus some. The sample consists of some 1.1 million clones, roughly 77% of them appearing once. Sequenced material: memory CD4+ T cells from PBMCs. Subset described: CD45RA-negative fraction. These receptors originate from a man between 18 and 29 years old in good health. Some clones in this sample may be carry-over from other donors' samples.

The V gene is TRBV5-1, the J gene TRBJ2-2, with 8 bases matching TRBD1. The germline CDR1 and CDR2 sequences are SGHRS and YFSETQ. The CDR3 is 14 amino acids. The trim removed 7 bases at V and 6 bases at J, leaving 8 bases unmatched. The CDR3 sequence: CASGSIQGAGELFF. CDR3 nucleotides: TGCGCCAGCGGATCGATACAGGGGGCCGGGGAGCTGTTTTTT.

A remark on this clone: The same CDR3 can be traced to other DNA sequences in this sample. This chain uses TRBV28 with TRBJ2-7, with 9 bases fitting TRBD2. The V gene's germline CDR1 is MDHEN and CDR2 SYDVKM. Trimming cost V 7 bases and J 3 bases; bases outside gene matches: 4. The CDR3 totals 13 residues. CDR3 region: CASNAGGSYEQYF. The CDR3, as DNA: TGTGCCAGCAATGCGGGAGGGAGCTACGAGCAGTACTTC.

This clone was seen a few times. The V and J genes are TRBV27 and TRBJ2-7, with D tentatively TRBD2 (5 bases). V was shortened by 6 bases and J by 2 bases, with 14 bases between the two germline ends. Germline V lookup: CDR1 MNHEY, CDR2 SMNVEV (reference sequence). This CDR3 region has 14 residues. The CDR3 protein is CASRPSSRAYEQYF. The CDR3 DNA sequence: TGTGCCAGCAGGCCGTCTTCGAGGGCCTACGAGCAGTACTTC.

This clone is a singleton in its sample. The V call is TRBV6-5, the J call TRBJ2-3; TRBD1 matches at 8 bases. Germline CDR1 MNHEY, CDR2 SVGAGI. This CDR3 has 14 amino acids. Trimming removed 9 bases from V and 5 bases from J; junction bases left unmatched: 10. CDR3 residues: CARPRDRIEDTQYF. As DNA, the CDR3 is TGTGCCAGGCCCCGGGACAGGATTGAAGATACGCAGTATTTT.

This clone was seen only a few times. This sequence may be a read error, since a much larger clone differs from it by one base. Here the CDR3 reads CASSLQGNQPQHF. The CDR3 nucleotides read TGTGCCAGCAGCCTACAGGGGAATCAGCCCCAGCATTTT. The chain has TRBV28 and TRBJ1-5, with TRBD1 matching 7 bases. From germline, CDR1 is MDHEN and CDR2 SYDVKM. Trimming at V came to 6 bases and at J to 4 bases, leaving 3 bases not matched to a gene. The CDR3 contains 13 residues. The full variable domain, completed using reference TRBV28 and TRBJ1-5, is DVKVTQSSRYLVKRTGEKVFLECVQDMDHENMFWYRQDPGLGLRLIYFSYDVKMKEKGDIPEGYSVSREKKERFSLILESASTNQTSMYLCASSLQGNQPQHFGDGTRLSIL.

Notes on this clone: This sample includes further DNA sequences coding for the same CDR3. V is TRBV5-4 and J is TRBJ1-1; D perhaps matches TRBD1 (6 bases). V was shortened by 0 bases and J by 5 bases, with 8 bases between the two germline ends. The V gene's germline CDR1 is SGHNT and CDR2 YYREEE (reference sequence). CDR3 length: 13 residues. The DNA of the CDR3 is TGTGCCAGCAGCTTGGGCAGGGGAACTGAAGCTTTCTTT. This gives the protein CASSLGRGTEAFF.

This clone is a singleton in its sample. The chain recombines TRBV27 with TRBJ1-2; TRBD1 matches at 10 bases. The CDR3 totals 15 residues. Trimming cost V 2 bases and J 8 bases; bases outside gene matches: 8. The germline V gene encodes CDR1 MNHEY and CDR2 SMNVEV (reference sequence). The CDR3 loop is CASSLKTGGRSGYTF. The CDR3 DNA is TGTGCCAGCAGTTTAAAGACAGGGGGCAGGTCCGGCTACACCTTC.

In its sample, this clone was seen once. One end of the junction does not line up with germline, which may come from a read error. V usage is TRBV7-3 and J usage is TRBJ2-2, with D maybe TRBD2 (5 bases). CDR3 length equals 15 residues. Germline V gene data show CDR1 as SGHTA and CDR2 as FQGTGA. CDR3 region: CASSITGINTGELFF. In DNA, the CDR3 is TGTGCCAGCAGCATAACCGGGATAAACACCGGGGAGCTGTTTTTT.

This clone was recorded once. V usage is TRBV7-3 and J usage is TRBJ1-4, with 7 nucleotides matching TRBD1. J was trimmed by 8 bases and V by 5 bases; bases with no gene match: 8. Germline V CDR1 and CDR2: SGHTA, FQGTGA. CDR3 length: 14 amino acids. The CDR3 DNA follows: TGTGCCAGCAGCATCCAGGGGGTGGGCGAAAAACTGTTTTTT. It yields the protein CASSIQGVGEKLFF.

This chain joins TRBV7-2 and TRBJ1-2, with no clear D. Trimming stripped 1 base from V and 5 bases from J, with 8 bases between. The CDR3 is 13 residues long. Germline V CDR1 and CDR2: SGHTA, FQGNSA. The DNA of the CDR3 is TGTGCCAGCAGCTTAGACGGAGATTATGGCTACACCTTC. Protein: CASSLDGDYGYTF.

The chain couples TRBV6-5 to TRBJ2-3; D is possibly TRBD2 (6 bases). The CDR3 has 12 amino acids. CDR1 MNHEY and CDR2 SVGAGI come from the germline V gene. V shed 10 bases and J shed 6 bases, with 14 bases lying between them. In nucleotides, the CDR3 is TGTGCCACCACCAGTCGGGGGGATACGCAGTATTTT. It encodes CATTSRGDTQYF.

V gene TRBV11-2 combines with J gene TRBJ2-1; the D is unclear. This CDR3 contains 16 residues. V lost 2 bases, J lost 5 bases, and 16 bases lay in between. In germline, CDR1 is SGHAT, CDR2 FQNNGV. The CDR3: CASSLQGQPHNNEQFF. In DNA form, the CDR3 reads TGTGCCAGCAGCTTACAAGGCCAGCCTCATAACAATGAGCAGTTCTTC.

This clone was picked up a small number of times. The chain links TRBV4-2 to TRBJ1-2; D is possibly TRBD1 (5 bases). V lost 5 bases to trimming and J lost 6 bases, with 19 bases between them. The V gene's germline CDR1 is LGHNA and CDR2 YNFKEQ. This CDR3 region has 15 residues. The CDR3 region has the DNA TGTGCCAGCAGCTATCAGCTACAGTCCAGGGATGGCTACACCTTC. Residues: CASSYQLQSRDGYTF.

This chain joins TRBV2 and TRBJ2-1; no definite D call. V shed 6 bases and J shed 5 bases, with 8 bases lying between them. CDR3 length: 12 residues. The germline CDR1 and CDR2 sequences are SNHLY and FYNNEI. DNA for the CDR3: TGTGCCAGCAGAACCGACAACAATGAGCAGTTCTTC. This encodes CASRTDNNEQFF.

The V call is TRBV5-1, the J call TRBJ2-1; 9 positions agree with TRBD2. The CDR3 is 17 residues long. The V and J ends lost 0 bases and 6 bases, in that order; junction bases with no gene match: 10. From germline, CDR1 is SGHRS and CDR2 YFSETQ. CDR3 sequence: CASSLGAGGPGSNEQFF. Written as DNA, the CDR3 is TGCGCCAGCAGCTTGGGGGCGGGAGGGCCGGGTAGCAATGAGCAGTTCTTC.

The gene calls are TRBV4-1 and TRBJ2-7, with D unclear. This CDR3 spans 14 amino acids. Trimming pared 1 base from V and 3 bases from J, leaving 10 bases between. Germline CDR1 is MGHRA and CDR2 is YSYEKL. CDR3 sequence reads: CASSQGGQSYEQYF. CDR3 in DNA: TGCGCCAGCAGCCAAGGTGGGCAGAGCTACGAGCAGTACTTC.

This clone was detected once. This sequence joins TRBV29-1 and TRBJ2-5, with D possibly being TRBD2 (5 bases). This CDR3 comprises 14 residues. V lost 7 bases and J 5 bases, leaving 20 bases between the germline ends. The germline V gene has CDR1 SQVTM and CDR2 ANQGSEA. The CDR3 bases are TGCAGCGGCCGAAGAGGAGCGGAGTTGGAGACCCAGTACTTC. It codes for CSGRRGAELETQYF. Complete variable domain (other parts from reference TRBV29-1 and TRBJ2-5): SAVISQKPSRDICQRGTSLTIQCQVDSQVTMMFWYRQQPGQSLTLIATANQGSEATYESGFVIDKFPISRPNLTFSTLTVSNMSPEDSSIYLCSGRRGAELETQYFGPGTRLLVL.

The J gene is TRBJ2-3, the V gene TRBV7-2; 8 nucleotides line up with TRBD2. From germline, CDR1 is SGHTA and CDR2 FQGNSA. The CDR3 covers 18 residues. With V trimmed by 0 bases and J by 5 bases, 13 bases remained unmatched. The chain's CDR3 is CASSLAKLGAGVQDTQYF. DNA of the CDR3: TGTGCCAGCAGCTTAGCGAAGTTAGGAGCGGGAGTCCAAGATACGCAGTATTTT.

The rearrangement links TRBV11-2 to TRBJ1-4, with TRBD1 as a possible D gene (6 bases). Looked up from germline, CDR1 is SGHAT and CDR2 is FQNNGV. The V end was cut by 2 bases, the J end by 4 bases, with 14 bases between. This CDR3 region has 16 residues. As DNA, the CDR3 is TGTGCCAGCAGCTTAATTTCGGCAGGGGTTAATGAAAAACTGTTTTTT. Protein sequence: CASSLISAGVNEKLFF.

J is TRBJ1-3 and V is TRBV25-1; D uncertain. The CDR3 covers 14 residues. Trimming removed 2 bases from V and 2 bases from J, with 7 bases in between. The germline V gene encodes CDR1 MGHDK and CDR2 SYGVNS. The CDR3, as DNA: TGTGCCAGCAGTGAACCCCGGACTGGAAACACCATATATTTT. This sequence encodes CASSEPRTGNTIYF.